The entry that follows covers one T cell receptor (beta chain) sequence. This record comes from a study of shared clonotypes between healthy human individuals. Source study methods: ImmunoSEQ output lacked quality scores and full-length reads, limiting matched filtering. TCRdb keeps only in-frame clones here, not all; method: immunoSEQ multiplex PCR. The V and J calls and clone size were taken over from that table, and D and trimming were inferred from the DNA. This sample has millions of clones, with about 95% found just once. Germline assignment: CDR1 SNHLY and CDR2 FYNNEI. The CDR3 covers 16 residues. Trimming cost V 4 bases and J 4 bases; bases outside gene matches: 6.

V gene TRBV2 combines with J gene TRBJ2-1, with TRBD2 matching 11 bases. Sequencing was carried out using naive CD4+ T cells sorted from blood. Subset meaning: CD45RA+ positively selected. This clonotype originated in a man aged 18-30 years in good health. In DNA, the CDR3 is TGTGCCAGCAGTGTAACTAGCGGGAGAGTATACAATGAGCAGTTCTTC. It encodes CASSVTSGRVYNEQFF.